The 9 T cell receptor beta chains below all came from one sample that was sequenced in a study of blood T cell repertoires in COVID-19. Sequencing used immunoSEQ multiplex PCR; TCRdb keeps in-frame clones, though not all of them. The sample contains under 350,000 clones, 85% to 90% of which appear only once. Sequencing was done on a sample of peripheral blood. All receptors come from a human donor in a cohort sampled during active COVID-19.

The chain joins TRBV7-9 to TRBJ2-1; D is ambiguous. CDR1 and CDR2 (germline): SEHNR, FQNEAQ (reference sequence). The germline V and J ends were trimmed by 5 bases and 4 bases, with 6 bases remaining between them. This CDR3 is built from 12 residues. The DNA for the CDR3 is TGTGCCAGCAGCCGAACATACAATGAGCAGTTCTTC. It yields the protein CASSRTYNEQFF.

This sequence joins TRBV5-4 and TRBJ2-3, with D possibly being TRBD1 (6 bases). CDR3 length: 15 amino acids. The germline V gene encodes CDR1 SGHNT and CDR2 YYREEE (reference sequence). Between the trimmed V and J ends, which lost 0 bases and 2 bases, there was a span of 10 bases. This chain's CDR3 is CASSLGGPTTDTQYF. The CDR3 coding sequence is TGTGCCAGCAGCTTGGGGGGGCCGACCACAGATACGCAGTATTTT.

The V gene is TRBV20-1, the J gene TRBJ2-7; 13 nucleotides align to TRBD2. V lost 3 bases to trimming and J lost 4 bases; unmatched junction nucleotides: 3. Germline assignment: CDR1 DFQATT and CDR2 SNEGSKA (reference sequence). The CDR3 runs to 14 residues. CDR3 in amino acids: CSASLLAGGYEQYF. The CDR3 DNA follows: TGCAGTGCTAGTCTACTAGCGGGAGGGTACGAGCAGTACTTC.

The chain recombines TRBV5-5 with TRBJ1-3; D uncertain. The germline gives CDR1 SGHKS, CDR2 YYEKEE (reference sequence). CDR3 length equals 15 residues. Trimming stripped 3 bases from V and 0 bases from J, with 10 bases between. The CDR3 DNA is TGTGCCAGCAGCTGGGCCCCATACTCTGGAAACACCATATATTTT. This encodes CASSWAPYSGNTIYF.

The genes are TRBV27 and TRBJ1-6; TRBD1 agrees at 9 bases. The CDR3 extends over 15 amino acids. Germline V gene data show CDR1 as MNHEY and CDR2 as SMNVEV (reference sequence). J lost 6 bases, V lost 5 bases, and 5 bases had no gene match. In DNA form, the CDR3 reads TGTGCCAGCAGTGCCGGGACAGGGACTAATTCACCCCTCCACTTT. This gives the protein CASSAGTGTNSPLHF.

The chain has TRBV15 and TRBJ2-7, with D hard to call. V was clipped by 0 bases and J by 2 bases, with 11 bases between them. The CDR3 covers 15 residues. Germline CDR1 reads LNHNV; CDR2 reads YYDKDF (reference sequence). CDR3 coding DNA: TGTGCCACCAGCAGAGACCTCGGTACTACCTACGAGCAGTACTTC. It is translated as CATSRDLGTTYEQYF. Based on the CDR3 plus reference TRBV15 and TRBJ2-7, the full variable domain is DAMVIQNPRYQVTQFGKPVTLSCSQTLNHNVMYWYQQKSSQAPKLLFHYYDKDFNNEADTPDNFQSRRPNTSFCFLDIRSPGLGDTAMYLCATSRDLGTTYEQYFGPGTRLTVT.

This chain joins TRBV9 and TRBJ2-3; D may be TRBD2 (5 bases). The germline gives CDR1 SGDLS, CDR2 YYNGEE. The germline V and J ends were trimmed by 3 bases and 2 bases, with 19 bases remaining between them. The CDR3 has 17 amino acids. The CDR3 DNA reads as TGTGCCAGCAGCGATATCTTGGGGAAGGGAGCCACAGATACGCAGTATTTT. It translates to CASSDILGKGATDTQYF.

The CDR3 reads CASSQGWGGSSYEQYF. CDR3 nucleotides: TGTGCCAGCAGCCAAGGTTGGGGCGGGAGCTCCTACGAGCAGTACTTC. The genes are TRBV4-2 and TRBJ2-7; 7 bases align to TRBD2. V was pared by 1 base and J by 0 bases, with 6 bases of the junction left unmatched. The CDR3 contains 16 residues. The V gene's germline CDR1 is LGHNA and CDR2 YNFKEQ.

The CDR3, as DNA: TGTGCCAGCAGCGTTCAGGAGGGACCCTACGAGCAGTACTTC. This sequence encodes CASSVQEGPYEQYF. V and J are TRBV9 and TRBJ2-7; perhaps TRBD2 as D (6 bases). The length of the CDR3 is 14 residues. Trimming removed 2 bases from V and 2 bases from J, with 11 bases in between. Germline values: CDR1 SGDLS, CDR2 YYNGEE.